This is a list of T cell receptor beta chains from one sample in a study of shared clonotypes between healthy human individuals. Some clones are missing from TCRdb's copy, which holds only in-frame ones; the method was immunoSEQ multiplex PCR. The data contain 560,000 or so clones, 95% to 96% of them singletons. The sample taken for sequencing was naive CD8+ T cells sorted from blood. The receptors originated from a woman in her thirties in good health. CDR3s include the opening cysteine and the closing phenylalanine or tryptophan. The order of the fields is CDR3 DNA, CDR3 protein, V gene, J gene, CDR3 length, clone size, D gene. A D gene is named only where the DNA matches it firmly. Clone size is stated in some rows and not others, as once, few, many or a class when expanded.

CDR3nt: TGTGCCAGCAGCCAGTGGGTCACCGGGGAGCTGTTTTTT; CDR3aa: CASSQWVTGELFF; v_gene: TRBV7-9; j_gene: TRBJ2-2; len: 13; abundance: .; d_gene: .
CDR3nt: TGTGCCAGCAGCCCTGGAGGAAACACCATATATTTT; CDR3aa: CASSPGGNTIYF; v_gene: TRBV14; j_gene: TRBJ1-3; len: 12; abundance: .; d_gene: .
CDR3nt: TGTGCCAGCAGTGAATATAAGGTTTTGGGGACCGGGGAGCTGTTTTTT; CDR3aa: CASSEYKVLGTGELFF; v_gene: TRBV25-1; j_gene: TRBJ2-2; len: 16; abundance: .; d_gene: .
CDR3nt: TGTGCCAGCAGTTACCGAACCGGGTCGGACGAGCAGTACTTC; CDR3aa: CASSYRTGSDEQYF; v_gene: TRBV6-5; j_gene: TRBJ2-7; len: 14; abundance: .; d_gene: .
CDR3nt: TGCAGCGTTGTCACCGGACAGGGCAAAAACATTCAGTACTTC; CDR3aa: CSVVTGQGKNIQYF; v_gene: TRBV29-1; j_gene: TRBJ2-4; len: 14; abundance: .; d_gene: TRBD1
CDR3nt: TGCGCCAGCAGCCCCGTCTCCGACAGGGCTGGCTACGAGCAGTACTTC; CDR3aa: CASSPVSDRAGYEQYF; v_gene: TRBV5-1; j_gene: TRBJ2-7; len: 16; abundance: .; d_gene: TRBD1
CDR3nt: TGCGCCAGCAGCTTGGATGGGGGTTCCTACAATGAGCAGTTCTTC; CDR3aa: CASSLDGGSYNEQFF; v_gene: TRBV5-1; j_gene: TRBJ2-1; len: 15; abundance: once; d_gene: .
CDR3nt: TGTGCCAGCAGTTTAAGGGACAGGGAAGACGGCAATCAGCCCCAGCATTTT; CDR3aa: CASSLRDREDGNQPQHF; v_gene: TRBV28; j_gene: TRBJ1-5; len: 17; abundance: .; d_gene: TRBD1
CDR3nt: TGTGCCAGCAGCTTAGTGGGGGAATACAATGAGCAGTTCTTC; CDR3aa: CASSLVGEYNEQFF; v_gene: TRBV7-9; j_gene: TRBJ2-1; len: 14; abundance: .; d_gene: .
CDR3nt: TGTGCCAGCAGCTTGGGCCAGATGAACACTGAAGCTTTCTTT; CDR3aa: CASSLGQMNTEAFF; v_gene: TRBV5-4; j_gene: TRBJ1-1; len: 14; abundance: .; d_gene: .
CDR3nt: TGTGCCAGCAGGGCTTGGGGGCTGAGGGAGACCCAGTACTTC; CDR3aa: CASRAWGLRETQYF; v_gene: TRBV28; j_gene: TRBJ2-5; len: 14; abundance: .; d_gene: .
CDR3nt: TGTGCCAGCAGCCCGGGACAGGGGCTCTTTTTT; CDR3aa: CASSPGQGLFF; v_gene: TRBV11-2; j_gene: TRBJ2-3; len: 11; abundance: .; d_gene: TRBD1
CDR3nt: TGCGCCAGCAGCCAAGATCGAACAGAAGTGTACGAGCAGTACTTC; CDR3aa: CASSQDRTEVYEQYF; v_gene: TRBV4-1; j_gene: TRBJ2-7; len: 15; abundance: .; d_gene: .
CDR3nt: TGTGCCAGCAAGCTAGCGGATACCTACGAGCAGTACTTC; CDR3aa: CASKLADTYEQYF; v_gene: TRBV13; j_gene: TRBJ2-7; len: 13; abundance: .; d_gene: TRBD2
CDR3nt: TGTGCCAGCAGCTTATATGTAGACAATGAGCAGTTCTTC; CDR3aa: CASSLYVDNEQFF; v_gene: TRBV7-3; j_gene: TRBJ2-1; len: 13; abundance: .; d_gene: .
CDR3nt: TGTGCCAGCAGCCCGCCTAGCGGGGCGAAGCAAGAGACCCAGTACTTC; CDR3aa: CASSPPSGAKQETQYF; v_gene: TRBV7-9; j_gene: TRBJ2-5; len: 16; abundance: .; d_gene: TRBD2
CDR3nt: TGTGCCAGCAGTGAGGCTAGCGGGTGGGGGGTGGATCAAGAGACCCAGTACTTC; CDR3aa: CASSEASGWGVDQETQYF; v_gene: TRBV2; j_gene: TRBJ2-5; len: 18; abundance: .; d_gene: TRBD2
CDR3nt: TGCGCCAGCAGCTTGGTCGGGTACAATGAGCAGTTCTTC; CDR3aa: CASSLVGYNEQFF; v_gene: TRBV5-1; j_gene: TRBJ2-1; len: 13; abundance: .; d_gene: .
CDR3nt: TGTGCCAACTGGGACACCTACGAGCAGTACTTC; CDR3aa: CANWDTYEQYF; v_gene: TRBV14; j_gene: TRBJ2-7; len: 11; abundance: once; d_gene: .
CDR3nt: TGTGCCAGCAGTTGGGGGGGCACCTACGAGCAGTACTTC; CDR3aa: CASSWGGTYEQYF; v_gene: TRBV28; j_gene: TRBJ2-7; len: 13; abundance: .; d_gene: .